This T cell receptor beta chain was found in a study of OX40 agonist ivuxolimab in advanced cancers. About the study: Given to patients was ivuxolimab, an agonistic anti-OX40 (CD134) antibody. Mean age around 64 years, range roughly 20 to 85; around 80% male.

CDR1 is SEHNR, CDR2 FQNEAQ, per germline (reference sequence). V lost 5 bases to trimming and J lost 5 bases, with 9 bases between them. The CDR3 loop spans 12 amino acids. Assay: immunoSEQ multiplex PCR; the TCRdb copy retains only in-frame clones and omits some. The sample has approximately 39,000 clones, 88% seen once. Findings and caveats of the study: Which antigen the expanded peripheral T cells recognized is unknown.

Remarks on this clone: Its antigen is not identified.

The sequences come from CD4+ or CD8+ T cells sorted from blood, collected in a trial of the OX40 agonist ivuxolimab. V gene TRBV7-9 combines with J gene TRBJ1-1; D is undetermined. The source is an adult with an advanced solid tumor such as melanoma, head and neck, liver or kidney cancer. The CDR3 DNA follows: TGTGCCAGCAGCCCTATGGGTACTGAAGCTTTCTTT. Residues: CASSPMGTEAFF.